The clone carrying this T cell receptor beta chain was counted a single time. The CDR3 runs to 14 residues. V trimming: 7 bases; J trimming: 2 bases; junction bases outside the gene matches: 5. CDR1 is MNHEY, CDR2 SMNVEV, per germline (reference sequence). Clones were read by immunoSEQ multiplex PCR, and TCRdb kept only the in-frame ones, dropping some. The sample contains around 100,000 clones, approximately 90% of which appear only once. These data come from a study of T cell changes during pregnancy in multiple sclerosis. The TCR comes from a female donor with multiple sclerosis, enrolled in a pregnancy study. V gene TRBV27 combines with J gene TRBJ2-5; TRBD1 matches 9 bases. The sample in question was peripheral blood, obtained after pregnancy. This CDR3 reads CASTRTGAQETQYF. The CDR3 DNA reads as TGTGCCAGCACCCGGACAGGGGCACAAGAGACCCAGTACTTC.